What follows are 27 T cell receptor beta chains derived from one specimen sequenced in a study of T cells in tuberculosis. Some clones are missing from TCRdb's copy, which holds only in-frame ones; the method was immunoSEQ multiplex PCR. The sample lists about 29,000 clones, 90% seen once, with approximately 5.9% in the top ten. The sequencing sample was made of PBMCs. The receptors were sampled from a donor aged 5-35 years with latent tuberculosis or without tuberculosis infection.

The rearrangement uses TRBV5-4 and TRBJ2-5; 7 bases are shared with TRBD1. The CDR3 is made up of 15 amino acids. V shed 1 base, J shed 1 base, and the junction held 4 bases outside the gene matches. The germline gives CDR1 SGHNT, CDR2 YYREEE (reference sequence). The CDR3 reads CASSLMTGTQETQYF. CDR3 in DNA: TGTGCCAGCAGCTTGATGACAGGGACCCAAGAGACCCAGTACTTC.

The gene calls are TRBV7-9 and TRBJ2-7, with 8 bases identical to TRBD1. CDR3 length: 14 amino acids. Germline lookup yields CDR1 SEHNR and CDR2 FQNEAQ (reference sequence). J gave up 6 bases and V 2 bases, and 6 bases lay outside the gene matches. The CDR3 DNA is TGTGCCAGCAGCTTAATGGACAGGGTGGGCGAGCAGTACTTC. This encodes CASSLMDRVGEQYF.

This CDR3 reads CASSPQVGLFTDTQYF. CDR3 coding DNA: TGTGCCAGCAGCCCCCAGGTGGGGCTGTTCACAGATACGCAGTATTTT. The V call is TRBV5-8, the J call TRBJ2-3, with D perhaps matching TRBD1 (5 bases). The CDR3 length is 16 residues. Per the germline V gene, CDR1 is SGHTS and CDR2 is YDEGEE. Trimming pared 4 bases from V and 2 bases from J, leaving 17 bases between.

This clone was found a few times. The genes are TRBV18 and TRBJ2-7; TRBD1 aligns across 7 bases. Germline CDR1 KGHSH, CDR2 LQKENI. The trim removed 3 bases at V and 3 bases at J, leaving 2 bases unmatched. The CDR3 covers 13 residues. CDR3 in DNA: TGTGCCAGCTCACCTGCAGGGGGCTACGAGCAGTACTTC. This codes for CASSPAGGYEQYF.

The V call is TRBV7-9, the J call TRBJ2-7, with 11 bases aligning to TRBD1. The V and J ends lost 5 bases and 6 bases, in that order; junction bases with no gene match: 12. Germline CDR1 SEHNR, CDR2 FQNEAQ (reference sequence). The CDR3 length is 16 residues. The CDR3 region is CASSLVPGQGEREQYF. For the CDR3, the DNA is TGTGCCAGCAGCCTAGTGCCGGGACAGGGGGAACGCGAGCAGTACTTC.

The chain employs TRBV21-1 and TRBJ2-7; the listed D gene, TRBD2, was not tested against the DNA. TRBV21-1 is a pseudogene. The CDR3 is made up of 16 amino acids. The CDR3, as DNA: TGTGCCAGCAGGGGTAGAAGGGGACTAGCGGGGGGCGAGCAGTACTTC. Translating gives CASRGRRGLAGGEQYF.

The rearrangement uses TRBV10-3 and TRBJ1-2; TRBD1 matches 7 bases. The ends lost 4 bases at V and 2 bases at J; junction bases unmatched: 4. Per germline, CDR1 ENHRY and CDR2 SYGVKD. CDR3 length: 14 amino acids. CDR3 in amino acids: CAISGTGLNYGYTF. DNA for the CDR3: TGTGCCATCAGTGGGACAGGACTAAACTATGGCTACACCTTC.

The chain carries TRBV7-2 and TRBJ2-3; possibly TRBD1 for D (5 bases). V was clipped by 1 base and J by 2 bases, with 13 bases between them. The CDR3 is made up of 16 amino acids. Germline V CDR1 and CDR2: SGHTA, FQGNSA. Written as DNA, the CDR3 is TGTGCCAGCAGCTTAGTCCTTGGGGCCCCCACAGATACGCAGTATTTT. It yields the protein CASSLVLGAPTDTQYF.

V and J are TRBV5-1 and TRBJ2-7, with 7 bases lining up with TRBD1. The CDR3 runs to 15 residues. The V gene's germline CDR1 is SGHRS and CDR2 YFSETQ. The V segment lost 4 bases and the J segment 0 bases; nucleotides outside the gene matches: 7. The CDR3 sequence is CASSTLDRSSYEQYF. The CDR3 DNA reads TGCGCCAGCAGCACCCTGGACAGGAGCTCCTACGAGCAGTACTTC.

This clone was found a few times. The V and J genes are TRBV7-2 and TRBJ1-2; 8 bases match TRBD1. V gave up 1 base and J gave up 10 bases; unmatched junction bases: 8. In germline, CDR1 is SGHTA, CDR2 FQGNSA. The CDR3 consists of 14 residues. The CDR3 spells CASSLGTGIDDYTF. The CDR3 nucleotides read TGTGCCAGCAGCTTAGGGACAGGGATCGATGACTACACCTTC.

The CDR3 here is CASSGGSGEEGTF. CDR3 sequence (DNA): TGTGCCAGCAGCGGGGGATCGGGGGAGGAGGGCACCTTC. The V gene is TRBV6-6, the J gene TRBJ1-2, with D perhaps matching TRBD1 (5 bases). The CDR3 is 13 residues long. Germline V lookup: CDR1 MNHNY, CDR2 SVGAGI (reference sequence). Trimming pared 6 bases from V and 13 bases from J, leaving 21 bases between.

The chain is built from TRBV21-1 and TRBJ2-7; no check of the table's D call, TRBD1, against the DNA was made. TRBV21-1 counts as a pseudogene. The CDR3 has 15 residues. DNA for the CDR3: TGTGCCAGCAGCAAAGTTGACACAGGCACCTACGAGCAGTACTTC. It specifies CASSKVDTGTYEQYF.

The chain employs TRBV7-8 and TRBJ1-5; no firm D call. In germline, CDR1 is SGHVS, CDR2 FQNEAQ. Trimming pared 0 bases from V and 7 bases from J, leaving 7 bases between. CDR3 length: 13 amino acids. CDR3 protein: CASSLAPGQPQHF. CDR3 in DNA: TGTGCCAGCAGCTTAGCCCCGGGGCAGCCCCAGCATTTT.

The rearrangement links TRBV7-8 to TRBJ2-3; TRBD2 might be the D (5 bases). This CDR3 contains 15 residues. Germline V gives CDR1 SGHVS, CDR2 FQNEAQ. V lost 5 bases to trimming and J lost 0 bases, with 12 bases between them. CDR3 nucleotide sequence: TGTGCCAGCAGCCGAGGGTTAGGGAGCACAGATACGCAGTATTTT. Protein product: CASSRGLGSTDTQYF.

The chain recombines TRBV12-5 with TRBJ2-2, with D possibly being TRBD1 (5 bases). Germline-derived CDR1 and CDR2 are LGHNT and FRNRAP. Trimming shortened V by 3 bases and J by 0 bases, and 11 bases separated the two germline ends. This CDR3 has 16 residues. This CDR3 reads CASGLMDTSNTGELFF. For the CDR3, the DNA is TGTGCTAGTGGTTTAATGGACACCTCGAACACCGGGGAGCTGTTTTTT.

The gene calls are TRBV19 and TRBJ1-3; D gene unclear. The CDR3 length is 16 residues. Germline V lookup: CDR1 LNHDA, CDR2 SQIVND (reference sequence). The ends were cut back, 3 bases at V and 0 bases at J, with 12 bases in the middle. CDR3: CASSMGVSLSGNTIYF. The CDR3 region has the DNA TGTGCCAGTAGTATGGGAGTCTCCCTCTCTGGAAACACCATATATTTT.

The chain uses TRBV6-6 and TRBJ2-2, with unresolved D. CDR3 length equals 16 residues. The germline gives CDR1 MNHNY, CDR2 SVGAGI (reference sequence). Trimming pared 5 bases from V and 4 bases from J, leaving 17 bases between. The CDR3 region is CASSPLEWFSTGELFF. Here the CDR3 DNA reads TGTGCCAGCAGTCCGTTGGAGTGGTTTAGCACCGGGGAGCTGTTTTTT.

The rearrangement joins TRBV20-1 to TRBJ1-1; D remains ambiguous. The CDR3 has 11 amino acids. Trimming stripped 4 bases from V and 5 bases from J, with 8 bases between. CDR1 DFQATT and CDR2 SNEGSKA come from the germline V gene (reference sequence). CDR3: CSAIPRTEAFF. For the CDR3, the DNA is TGCAGTGCTATCCCGAGGACTGAAGCTTTCTTT.

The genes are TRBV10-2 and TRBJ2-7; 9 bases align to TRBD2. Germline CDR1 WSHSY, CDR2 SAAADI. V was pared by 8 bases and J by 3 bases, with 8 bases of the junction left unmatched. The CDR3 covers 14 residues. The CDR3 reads CASLQAGGIYEQYF. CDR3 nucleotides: TGCGCCAGCCTACAGGCGGGGGGGATCTACGAGCAGTACTTC.

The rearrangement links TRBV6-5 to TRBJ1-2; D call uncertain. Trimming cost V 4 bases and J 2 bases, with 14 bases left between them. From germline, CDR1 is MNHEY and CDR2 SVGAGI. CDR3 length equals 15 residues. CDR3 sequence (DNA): TGTGCCAGCAGTTTGAAGAGGCTAGGAAACTATGGCTACACCTTC. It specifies CASSLKRLGNYGYTF.

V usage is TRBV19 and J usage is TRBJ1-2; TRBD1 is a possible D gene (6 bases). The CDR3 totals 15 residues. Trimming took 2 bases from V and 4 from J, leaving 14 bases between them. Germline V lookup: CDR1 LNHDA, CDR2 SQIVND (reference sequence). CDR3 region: CASSIKSDSLYGYTF. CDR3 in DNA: TGTGCCAGTAGTATAAAGTCGGACAGCCTCTATGGCTACACCTTC.

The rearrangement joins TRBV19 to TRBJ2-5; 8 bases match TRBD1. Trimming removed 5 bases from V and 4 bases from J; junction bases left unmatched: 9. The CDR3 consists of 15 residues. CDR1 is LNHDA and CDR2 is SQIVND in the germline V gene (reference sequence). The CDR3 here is CASSLGQGGGETQYF. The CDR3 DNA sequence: TGTGCCAGTAGTCTCGGACAGGGAGGCGGAGAGACCCAGTACTTC. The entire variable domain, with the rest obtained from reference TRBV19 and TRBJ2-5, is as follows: DGGITQSPKYLFRKEGQNVTLSCEQNLNHDAMYWYRQDPGQGLRLIYYSQIVNDFQKGDIAEGYSVSREKKESFPLTVTSAQKNPTAFYLCASSLGQGGGETQYFGPGTRLLVL.

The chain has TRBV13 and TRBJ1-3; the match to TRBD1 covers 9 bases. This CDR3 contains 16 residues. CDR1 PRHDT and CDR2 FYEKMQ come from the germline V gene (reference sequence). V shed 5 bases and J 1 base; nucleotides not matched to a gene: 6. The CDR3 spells CASSPEGQGSGNTIYF. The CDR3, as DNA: TGTGCCAGCAGCCCTGAGGGACAGGGTTCTGGAAACACCATATATTTT.

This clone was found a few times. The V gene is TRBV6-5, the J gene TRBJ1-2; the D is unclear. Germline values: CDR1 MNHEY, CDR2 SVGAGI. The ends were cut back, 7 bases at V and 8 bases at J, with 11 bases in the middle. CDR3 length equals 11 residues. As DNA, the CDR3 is TGTGCCAGCACGTCGGGGTGGGGCTACACCTTC. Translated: CASTSGWGYTF.

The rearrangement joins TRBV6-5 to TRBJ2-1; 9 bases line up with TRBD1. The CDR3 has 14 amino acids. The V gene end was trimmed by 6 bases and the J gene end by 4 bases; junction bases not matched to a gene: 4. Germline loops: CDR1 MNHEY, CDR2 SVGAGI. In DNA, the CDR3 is TGTGCCAGCAGCAGGGACAGGGTATACAATGAGCAGTTCTTC. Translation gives CASSRDRVYNEQFF.

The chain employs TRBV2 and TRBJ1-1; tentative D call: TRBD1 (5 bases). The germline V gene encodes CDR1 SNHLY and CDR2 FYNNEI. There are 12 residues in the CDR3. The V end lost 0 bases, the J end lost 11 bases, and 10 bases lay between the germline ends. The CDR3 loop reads CASSEAGGLAFF. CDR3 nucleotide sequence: TGTGCCAGCAGTGAAGCGGGGGGGTTGGCTTTCTTT.

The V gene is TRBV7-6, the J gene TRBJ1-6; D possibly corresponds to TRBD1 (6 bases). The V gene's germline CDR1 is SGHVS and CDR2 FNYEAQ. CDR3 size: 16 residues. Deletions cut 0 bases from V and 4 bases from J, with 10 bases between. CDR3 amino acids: CASSLAAQGYNSPLHF. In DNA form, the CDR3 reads TGTGCCAGCAGCTTAGCGGCCCAGGGGTATAATTCACCCCTCCACTTT. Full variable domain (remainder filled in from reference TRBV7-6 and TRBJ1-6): GAGVSQSPRYKVTKRGQDVALRCDPISGHVSLYWYRQALGQGPEFLTYFNYEAQQDKSGLPNDRFSAERPEGSISTLTIQRTEQRDSAMYRCASSLAAQGYNSPLHFGNGTRLTVT.